At least ten counts were recorded for the clone carrying this TCR beta chain. TCRdb recomputed calls from the 5' RACE reads with MiXCR, one row per CDR3 protein. This table has roughly 39,000 distinct CDR3 sequences, roughly 8% appearing once. This sample is part of a study of spatial heterogeneity in lung cancer. The time point is: sample taken at primary tumor resection. Looked up from germline, CDR1 is MNHEY and CDR2 is SVGAGI. V lost 7 bases to trimming and J lost 0 bases, with 13 bases between them. This CDR3 contains 14 residues. The genes are TRBV6-5 and TRBJ2-7; possibly TRBD1 for D (6 bases). The receptor was derived from a male donor with early-stage non-small cell lung cancer. The source material was PBMCs, sampled at surgery. CDR3 protein: CASTLTGYSYEQYF. The DNA for the CDR3 is TGTGCCAGCACCCTAACAGGGTACTCCTACGAGCAGTACTTC.